A single sample gave rise to the 17 T cell receptor beta chains below, sequenced in a study of T cell changes during pregnancy in multiple sclerosis (dated by TCRdb to between 2017 and 2020). To prepare the library, the immunoSEQ multiplex PCR assay was applied. TCRdb took this table from immuneACCESS and kept in-frame rearrangements with V and J called. Such tables lack part of the clones; where checked against another copy, unresolved V genes explain under half of the gap, and the rest is unexplained. In all, the sample holds tens of thousands of clones, and roughly 92% of those were seen once. Less than 2% of the sample comes from the top ten. The sequencing used peripheral blood, collected in the second trimester of pregnancy. The receptors were gathered from a female donor with multiple sclerosis, enrolled in a pregnancy study.

The chain links TRBV4-1 to TRBJ2-7, with TRBD1 as a possible D gene (6 bases). Germline V gives CDR1 MGHRA, CDR2 YSYEKL. Trimming left V 0 bases short and J 2 bases short, with 14 bases between. The CDR3 loop spans 16 amino acids. Here the CDR3 reads CASSQDGQGLTYEQYF. Here the CDR3 DNA reads TGCGCCAGCAGCCAAGATGGTCAGGGGCTGACCTACGAGCAGTACTTC.

The chain has TRBV27 and TRBJ2-7; D gene ambiguous. The CDR3 loop spans 16 amino acids. Germline assignment: CDR1 MNHEY and CDR2 SMNVEV (reference sequence). The V and J ends lost 3 bases and 6 bases respectively, with 21 bases between them. As DNA, the CDR3 is TGTGCCAGCAGTTTTCAGGTCACCTACATTTTGCGCGAGCAGTACTTC. Translating gives CASSFQVTYILREQYF.

The chain recombines TRBV25-1 with TRBJ2-7, with D hard to call. Germline V gives CDR1 MGHDK, CDR2 SYGVNS. This CDR3 contains 13 residues. V was shortened by 5 bases and J by 0 bases, with 8 bases between the two germline ends. CDR3 DNA: TGTGCCAGCAGTAAGTCCTACTCCTACGAGCAGTACTTC. This sequence encodes CASSKSYSYEQYF.

The V gene is TRBV11-3, the J gene TRBJ1-2, with 8 bases matching TRBD1. The CDR3 totals 15 residues. CDR1 and CDR2 from the germline V gene are SGHNT and YENEEA. Germline trimming cut 5 bases from V and 2 bases from J; bases unmatched to any gene: 7. This chain's CDR3 is CASSPRTGRNYGYTF. CDR3 bases: TGTGCCAGCAGCCCGCGGACAGGGCGGAACTATGGCTACACCTTC.

V and J are TRBV18 and TRBJ1-2; 10 bases line up with TRBD1. Germline V gives CDR1 KGHSH, CDR2 LQKENI. CDR3 length: 15 amino acids. V lost 0 bases to trimming and J lost 2 bases; unmatched junction nucleotides: 0. As DNA, the CDR3 is TGTGCCAGCTCACCACCGGACAGGGGGAACTATGGCTACACCTTC. Encoded protein: CASSPPDRGNYGYTF.

This clone was recorded only once. The chain couples TRBV27 to TRBJ2-1, with TRBD2 matching 7 bases. Germline CDR1 MNHEY, CDR2 SMNVEV (reference sequence). CDR3 length: 17 residues. Trimming at V came to 3 bases and at J to 4 bases, leaving 12 bases not matched to a gene. CDR3 bases: TGTGCCAGCAGTTTGCCCCTCGGGAGGCGGGGGTACAATGAGCAGTTCTTC. It encodes CASSLPLGRRGYNEQFF.

V gene TRBV4-3 combines with J gene TRBJ1-6; D might be TRBD1 (6 bases). The V gene lost 8 bases and the J gene lost 9 bases, with 14 bases spanning the gap. CDR3 length: 13 residues. Germline V gives CDR1 LGHNA, CDR2 YSLEER. The CDR3 loop is CASGDIQGSPLHF. The CDR3 DNA reads TGCGCCAGCGGGGACATTCAAGGTTCACCCCTCCACTTT.

The CDR3 DNA sequence: TGTGCCATTTTGGAAGGGGGCATGGAGACCCAGTACTTC. Translation: CAILEGGMETQYF. The V and J genes are TRBV2 and TRBJ2-5; 7 nucleotides agree with TRBD1. The CDR3 runs 13 residues. Trimming at V came to 10 bases and at J to 5 bases, leaving 10 bases not matched to a gene. CDR1 SNHLY and CDR2 FYNNEI come from the germline V gene.

V is TRBV11-3 and J is TRBJ2-2; D is ambiguous. V was shortened by 1 base and J by 3 bases, with 6 bases between the two germline ends. This CDR3 comprises 14 residues. In germline, CDR1 is SGHNT, CDR2 YENEEA. CDR3 in DNA: TGTGCCAGCAGCTTAGTCTCCTACACCGGGGAGCTGTTTTTT. Translated, it gives CASSLVSYTGELFF.

The CDR3 reads CASSFRPGTDTQYF. CDR3 DNA sequence: TGTGCCAGTAGTTTCCGACCAGGAACAGATACGCAGTATTTT. The chain couples TRBV19 to TRBJ2-3; D gene unclear. Germline assignment: CDR1 LNHDA and CDR2 SQIVND (reference sequence). V dropped 5 bases and J dropped 3 bases, with 12 bases sitting between them. CDR3 length: 14 residues. Complete variable domain (other parts from reference TRBV19 and TRBJ2-3): DGGITQSPKYLFRKEGQNVTLSCEQNLNHDAMYWYRQDPGQGLRLIYYSQIVNDFQKGDIAEGYSVSREKKESFPLTVTSAQKNPTAFYLCASSFRPGTDTQYFGPGTRLTVL.

The chain recombines TRBV6-1 with TRBJ2-7; TRBD2 might be the D (5 bases). Germline CDR1 and CDR2: MNHNS and SASEGT. The CDR3 length is 14 residues. V lost 1 base, J lost 1 base, and 8 bases lay in between. The CDR3 is CASSEGGESYEQYF. The CDR3 nucleotides read TGTGCCAGCAGTGAAGGGGGAGAATCCTACGAGCAGTACTTC.

The gene calls are TRBV5-1 and TRBJ1-6; D is perhaps TRBD1 (6 bases). Germline V gene sequence: CDR1 SGHRS, CDR2 YFSETQ. There are 14 residues in the CDR3. V lost 1 base, J lost 7 bases, and 9 bases lay in between. The CDR3 coding sequence is TGCGCCAGCAGCTTGACAGGGCAAAATTCACCCCTCCACTTT. Residues: CASSLTGQNSPLHF.

The chain links TRBV6-6 to TRBJ2-1; TRBD2 matches at 8 bases. V shed 0 bases and J 4 bases; nucleotides not matched to a gene: 5. The length of the CDR3 is 16 residues. Germline V gene data show CDR1 as MNHNY and CDR2 as SVGAGI (reference sequence). The DNA for the CDR3 is TGTGCCAGCAGTTACTCAGGCGGGGGGCGATACAATGAGCAGTTCTTC. Its protein is CASSYSGGGRYNEQFF.

The chain is built from TRBV6-5 and TRBJ2-7; TRBD1 aligns across 7 bases. The CDR3 extends over 14 amino acids. Germline V gives CDR1 MNHEY, CDR2 SVGAGI. J was trimmed by 1 base and V by 6 bases; bases with no gene match: 6. This chain's CDR3 is CASSPYRGSYEQYF. In DNA, the CDR3 is TGTGCCAGCAGCCCCTACAGGGGATCCTACGAGCAGTACTTC.

The CDR3 DNA sequence: TGTGCCAGTAGTCGGACAGGGGGCTACGAGCAGTACTTC. Translating it yields CASSRTGGYEQYF. The chain employs TRBV19 and TRBJ2-7; 10 nucleotides agree with TRBD1. Losses at the gene ends were 5 bases for V and 3 bases for J; bases not matched to a gene: 1. The germline gives CDR1 LNHDA, CDR2 SQIVND (reference sequence). This CDR3 spans 13 amino acids.

The chain joins TRBV4-3 to TRBJ2-7, with 11 bases matching TRBD1. The trim removed 2 bases at V and 4 bases at J, leaving 4 bases unmatched. The germline CDR1 and CDR2 sequences are LGHNA and YSLEER. CDR3 length: 15 residues. CDR3 coding DNA: TGCGCCAGCAGCCAACTTGGACAGGGGGCGTACGAGCAGTACTTC. Translated, it gives CASSQLGQGAYEQYF.

This clone was seen a single time. The chain is built from TRBV5-4 and TRBJ1-2, with 10 bases aligning to TRBD1. This CDR3 comprises 14 residues. Trimming removed 3 bases from V and 3 bases from J; junction bases left unmatched: 2. CDR1 and CDR2 (germline): SGHNT, YYREEE (reference sequence). The CDR3: CASSWDRGDYGYTF. CDR3 DNA: TGTGCCAGCAGCTGGGACAGGGGCGACTATGGCTACACCTTC.